This TCR beta chain derives from a study of shared clonotypes between healthy human individuals. Per the germline V gene, CDR1 is MGHRA and CDR2 is YSYEKL. With 5 bases clipped from V and 4 bases from J, the junction kept 11 bases outside the gene matches. The CDR3 is 16 amino acids. Whole-study results and caveats: How much donors shared clonotypes was expected to be affected by sequencing depth.

On this clone: Its target is not known.

The table came from immunoSEQ multiplex PCR; TCRdb's copy has only in-frame clones and leaves some out. The data hold about 2.4 million clones, with over 85% observed a single time. The chain carries TRBV4-1 and TRBJ2-5, with 9 nucleotides matching TRBD2. Sequencing was performed on naive CD4+ T cells from PBMCs. This sample's subset: CD45RA+ positively selected. This sequence originates from a man between 18 and 29 years old in good health. Some clones in this sample may be carry-over from other donors' samples. The CDR3 DNA reads as TGCGCCAGCAGCTCCCCCCGGCGGGAGGGCCCAGAGACCCAGTACTTC. Protein product: CASSSPRREGPETQYF.